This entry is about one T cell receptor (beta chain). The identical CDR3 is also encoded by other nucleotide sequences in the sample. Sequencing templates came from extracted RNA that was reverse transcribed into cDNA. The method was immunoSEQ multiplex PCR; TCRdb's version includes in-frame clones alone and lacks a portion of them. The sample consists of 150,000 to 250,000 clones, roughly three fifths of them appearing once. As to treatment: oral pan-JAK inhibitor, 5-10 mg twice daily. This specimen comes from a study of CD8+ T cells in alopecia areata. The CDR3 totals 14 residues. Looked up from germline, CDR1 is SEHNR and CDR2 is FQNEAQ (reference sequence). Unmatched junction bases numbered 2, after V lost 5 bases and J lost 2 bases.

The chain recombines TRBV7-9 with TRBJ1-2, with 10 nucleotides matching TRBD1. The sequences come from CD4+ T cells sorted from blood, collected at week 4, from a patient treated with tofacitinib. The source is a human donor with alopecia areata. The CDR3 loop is CASSPGQGNYGYTF. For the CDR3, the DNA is TGTGCCAGCAGCCCGGGACAGGGGAACTATGGCTACACCTTC.